The 15 T cell receptor beta chains below come from one sample, sequenced in a study of CD8 T cells in Susac syndrome (dated 2019 in TCRdb). Library generation was performed with the immunoSEQ multiplex PCR assay. RNA was extracted using the RNeasy kit, and about 0.45 to 1 ug of the RNA was reverse transcribed with random hexamers. Clones were called with MiXCR by TCRdb after fastp trimmed the public reads at Q25, and only in-frame beta chains were retained. Identical CDR3 proteins give one entry, which carries the most common genes and DNA. Counted in this sample were tens of thousands of distinct CDR3 sequences; approximately 95% of them appeared once. The ten largest clones capture about 0.45% of the sample. What was sequenced was CD8+ T cells from PBMCs. These receptors came from a human donor with Susac syndrome.

V gene TRBV7-2 combines with J gene TRBJ2-3; the D is unclear. CDR3 length equals 14 residues. The V and J ends lost 0 bases and 6 bases respectively, with 10 bases between them. Germline values: CDR1 SGHTA, CDR2 FQGNSA. For the CDR3, the DNA is TGTGCCAGCAGCTTAGCTCTCCTATTCGATACGCAGTATTTT. It translates to CASSLALLFDTQYF. The whole variable domain, remainder taken from reference TRBV7-2 and TRBJ2-3, is GAGVSQSPSNKVTEKGKDVELRCDPISGHTALYWYRQSLGQGLEFLIYFQGNSAPDKSGLPSDRFSAERTGGSVSTLTIQRTQQEDSAVYLCASSLALLFDTQYFGPGTRLTVL.

This chain links TRBV6-5 with TRBJ2-1, with D uncertain. The CDR3 is made up of 14 amino acids. Germline CDR1 and CDR2: MNHEY and SVGAGI. Between the trimmed V and J ends, which lost 5 bases and 3 bases, there was a span of 11 bases. The CDR3 sequence is CASSPVTLYNEQFF. In DNA form, the CDR3 reads TGTGCCAGCAGTCCCGTTACCCTCTACAATGAGCAGTTCTTC.

Of note for this clonotype: One end of the junction does not line up with germline, which may come from a read error. This chain links TRBV7-7 with TRBJ2-1; 7 bases map to TRBD1. Germline V lookup: CDR1 SSHAT, CDR2 FNYEAQ (reference sequence). The CDR3 runs 14 residues. The CDR3: CASSEKGGLNEQFF. CDR3 in DNA: TGTGCTAGCAGCGAGAAAGGGGGCCTCAATGAGCAGTTCTTC.

In this sample, this clonotype turned up once. V and J are TRBV27 and TRBJ2-5, with 9 bases fitting TRBD1. J gave up 5 bases and V 7 bases, and 8 bases lay outside the gene matches. The CDR3 contains 14 residues. Per germline, CDR1 MNHEY and CDR2 SMNVEV (reference sequence). CDR3 protein: CASKPGTGMETQYF. In DNA, the CDR3 is TGTGCCAGCAAGCCCGGGACAGGGATGGAGACCCAGTACTTC.

The V and J genes are TRBV20-1 and TRBJ2-3, with 7 bases that match TRBD2. Germline V gene sequence: CDR1 DFQATT, CDR2 SNEGSKA (reference sequence). J was trimmed by 0 bases and V by 3 bases; bases with no gene match: 6. The CDR3 runs 15 residues. DNA for the CDR3: TGCAGTGCTAGTCCGCTAGCGGATAGCACAGATACGCAGTATTTT. It translates to CSASPLADSTDTQYF.

The chain employs TRBV20-1 and TRBJ1-1, with D hard to call. Germline lookup yields CDR1 DFQATT and CDR2 SNEGSKA (reference sequence). Trimming cost V 2 bases and J 3 bases, with 13 bases left between them. The length of the CDR3 is 14 residues. The CDR3 DNA reads TGCAGTGCTAGATGGCCCGAGGGAGACACTGAAGCTTTCTTT. Translation: CSARWPEGDTEAFF.

As DNA, the CDR3 is TGCGCCAGCAGCCAAGGCGGAGGGTCCTACGAGCAGTACTTC. Encoded protein: CASSQGGGSYEQYF. V usage is TRBV4-1 and J usage is TRBJ2-7; tentatively, D is TRBD2 (6 bases). This CDR3 contains 14 residues. Germline loops: CDR1 MGHRA, CDR2 YSYEKL. Between the trimmed V and J ends, which lost 1 base and 1 base, there was a span of 8 bases.

Only one count was recorded for this clonotype. The gene calls are TRBV20-1 and TRBJ2-1, with 11 bases identical to TRBD2. J was trimmed by 7 bases and V by 1 base; bases with no gene match: 9. The CDR3 spans 16 residues. Germline CDR1 DFQATT, CDR2 SNEGSKA (reference sequence). CDR3 sequence: CSARGLGLAGVNEQFF. CDR3 coding DNA: TGCAGTGCTAGAGGCCTCGGACTAGCGGGCGTGAATGAGCAGTTCTTC.

This sequence joins TRBV7-2 and TRBJ2-3; 7 bases match TRBD2. The CDR3 contains 16 residues. After removal of 2 bases from V and 0 bases from J, the junction contained 5 bases not matched to a gene. Germline values: CDR1 SGHTA, CDR2 FQGNSA. CDR3 in amino acids: CASSLLSSGSTDTQYF. For the CDR3, the DNA is TGTGCCAGCAGCTTACTGTCTAGCGGTAGCACAGATACGCAGTATTTT.

The chain is built from TRBV29-1 and TRBJ2-1, with 11 bases aligning to TRBD2. Germline assignment: CDR1 SQVTM and CDR2 ANQGSEA. This CDR3 is 15 amino acids long. The V segment lost 6 bases and the J segment 8 bases; nucleotides outside the gene matches: 12. The CDR3: CSVDPQTSGTYEQFF. Written as DNA, the CDR3 is TGCAGCGTGGACCCCCAGACTAGCGGGACGTATGAGCAGTTCTTC.

Here the CDR3 DNA reads TGTGCCACCAGCAGCCCCGATGCGGATCAAGAGACCCAGTACTTC. Its protein product is CATSSPDADQETQYF. The chain recombines TRBV15 with TRBJ2-5; D uncertain. In germline, CDR1 is LNHNV, CDR2 YYDKDF (reference sequence). The germline V and J ends were trimmed by 3 bases and 2 bases, with 13 bases remaining between them. The CDR3 is made up of 15 amino acids. The full variable domain, completed using reference TRBV15 and TRBJ2-5, is DAMVIQNPRYQVTQFGKPVTLSCSQTLNHNVMYWYQQKSSQAPKLLFHYYDKDFNNEADTPDNFQSRRPNTSFCFLDIRSPGLGDTAMYLCATSSPDADQETQYFGPGTRLLVL.

The rearrangement joins TRBV2 to TRBJ2-2; weak D call: TRBD2 (6 bases). Looked up from germline, CDR1 is SNHLY and CDR2 is FYNNEI. CDR3 length: 16 residues. V lost 8 bases and J 7 bases, leaving 23 bases between the germline ends. DNA for the CDR3: TGTGCCAGCCTCCCCACAGGCAGCGGGTCGGACGGGGAGCTGTTTTTT. It yields the protein CASLPTGSGSDGELFF.

The CDR3 here is CASSPGTGGANIQYF. CDR3 DNA sequence: TGTGCCAGCAGCCCAGGGACAGGGGGCGCGAACATTCAGTACTTC. This chain connects TRBV5-4 to TRBJ2-4; 12 nucleotides align to TRBD1. The CDR3 runs to 15 residues. J was trimmed by 7 bases and V by 4 bases; bases with no gene match: 6. Germline CDR1 is SGHNT and CDR2 is YYREEE (reference sequence).

This chain connects TRBV27 to TRBJ2-2; maybe TRBD2 (6 bases). From germline, CDR1 is MNHEY and CDR2 SMNVEV (reference sequence). There are 14 residues in the CDR3. Trimming removed 5 bases at V and 0 bases at J, with 7 bases between. The CDR3 region is CASSVAANTGELFF. The CDR3 DNA reads as TGTGCCAGCAGTGTAGCGGCGAACACCGGGGAGCTGTTTTTT.

The chain links TRBV29-1 to TRBJ2-1; TRBD2 is a possible D gene (5 bases). V lost 3 bases, J lost 4 bases, and 10 bases lay in between. The CDR3 length is 13 residues. Germline CDR1 reads SQVTM; CDR2 reads ANQGSEA. The CDR3: CSVDEGAYNEQFF. The CDR3 DNA reads as TGCAGCGTTGACGAGGGCGCGTACAATGAGCAGTTCTTC.